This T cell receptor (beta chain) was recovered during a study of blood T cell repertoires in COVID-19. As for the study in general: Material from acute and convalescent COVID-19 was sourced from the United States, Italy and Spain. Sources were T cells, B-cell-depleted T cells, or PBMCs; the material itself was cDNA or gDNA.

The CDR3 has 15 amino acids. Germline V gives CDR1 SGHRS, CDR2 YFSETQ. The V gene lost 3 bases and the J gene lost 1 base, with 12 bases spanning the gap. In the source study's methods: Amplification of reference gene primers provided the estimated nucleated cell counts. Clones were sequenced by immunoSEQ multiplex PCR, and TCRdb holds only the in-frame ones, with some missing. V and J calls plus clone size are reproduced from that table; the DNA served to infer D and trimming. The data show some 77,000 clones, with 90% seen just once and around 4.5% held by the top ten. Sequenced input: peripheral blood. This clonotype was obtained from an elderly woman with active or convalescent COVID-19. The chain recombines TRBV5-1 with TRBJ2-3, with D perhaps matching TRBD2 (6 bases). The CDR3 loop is CASSWSGGGTDTQYF. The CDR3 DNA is TGCGCCAGCAGCTGGAGCGGAGGGGGCACAGATACGCAGTATTTT.